This is a list of T cell receptor beta chains from one sample in a study of regulatory T cells in long-lasting Graves disease. TCRdb re-called the multiplex PCR reads through MiXCR, storing one row per CDR3 protein. This repertoire shows almost 350,000 distinct CDR3 sequences, about 20% found once; its top ten account for just under 30%. The material was peripheral blood mononuclear cells (PBMCs), obtained when the disease was refractory, from a patient treated with antithyroid drugs. These receptors came from a female donor with Graves disease. CDR3s include the opening cysteine and the closing phenylalanine or tryptophan. The order of the fields is V gene, clone size, D gene, J gene, CDR3 DNA, CDR3 protein. The D gene is left open where the match is weak. Part of the rows lack a size; the others show once, few, many or a class for expanded clones.

TRBV12-3/TRBV12-4	many	-	TRBJ2-7	TGTGCCAGCACCCTGGGACTTTACGAGCAGTACTTC	CASTLGLYEQYF
TRBV6-1	many	-	TRBJ2-5	TGTGCCAGCACGGAAAGGGGGGGGGAGACCCAGTACTTC	CASTERGGETQYF
TRBV5-1	-	TRBD1	TRBJ1-1	TGCGCCAGCAGCTGGAAAACAGGGGGCAGGGGCACTGAAGCTTTCTTT	CASSWKTGGRGTEAFF
TRBV6-1	-	TRBD1	TRBJ1-5	TGTGCCAGCAGACCCGGGACAGGGGGGAGTCAGCCCCAGCATTTT	CASRPGTGGSQPQHF
TRBV20-1	many	-	TRBJ1-2	TGCAGTGCTTTAGGGACCGACCTTCTTTTCTATGGCTACACCTTC	CSALGTDLLFYGYTF
TRBV7-9	-	-	TRBJ2-2	TGTGCCAGCAGATCTACAAGGGTGAACACCGGGGAGCTGTTTTTT	CASRSTRVNTGELFF
TRBV20-1	-	-	TRBJ2-1	TGCAGTGCTAGACTAGTGGTCCATGAGCAGTTCTTC	CSARLVVHEQFF
TRBV12-3/TRBV12-4	-	-	TRBJ2-7	TGTGCCAGCAGCTCCTCTACAGGGACTTCTTCCGAGCAGTACTTC	CASSSSTGTSSEQYF
TRBV12-5	few	-	TRBJ1-1	TGTGCTAGTGGTTTGGTACTTGGGGGGGGAGTGAACACTGAAGCTTTCTTT	CASGLVLGGGVNTEAFF
TRBV6-1	many	TRBD1	TRBJ2-7	TGTGCCAGCAGGGGCAGAGGGACAGTGACGGCCTACGAGCAGTACTTC	CASRGRGTVTAYEQYF
TRBV12-3/TRBV12-4	many	TRBD1	TRBJ1-4	TGTGCCAGCAGTCCGGGGACAGGGGTTACTAATGAAAAACTGTTTTTT	CASSPGTGVTNEKLFF
TRBV28	-	-	TRBJ2-3	TGTGCCAGTAACAGCGGGACAGATACGCAGTATTTT	CASNSGTDTQYF
TRBV18	-	-	TRBJ1-2	TGTGCCAGCTCACCATTGGGCCTGGAGTATGGCTACACCTTC	CASSPLGLEYGYTF
TRBV6-6	many	TRBD1	TRBJ2-5	TGTGCCAGCAGTTACTCGGGGGGACAGGGTCAAGAGACCCAGTACTTC	CASSYSGGQGQETQYF
TRBV29-1	few	-	TRBJ2-2	TGCAGCGTGAGACTTTTTACCGGGGAGCTGTTTTTT	CSVRLFTGELFF
TRBV6-5	few	-	TRBJ1-2	TGTGCCAGCAGTTACTTACGGGACGCAGGATTTTCTTCTACCTATGGCTACACCTTC	CASSYLRDAGFSSTYGYTF
TRBV11-2	many	-	TRBJ2-6	TGTGCCAGCAGCACAGGCTCTGGGGCCAACGTCCTGACTTTC	CASSTGSGANVLTF
TRBV6-1	few	-	TRBJ1-5	TGTGCCAGCAGCCACTACGCCTCGGGGCAGCCCCAGCATTTT	CASSHYASGQPQHF
TRBV6-2/TRBV6-3	-	-	TRBJ1-2	TGTGCCAGCAGTTACTCGCTCATAGCTGGCTACACCTTC	CASSYSLIAGYTF
TRBV11-2	many	TRBD1	TRBJ2-7	TGTGCCAGCAGCCCTACCTGGGACAGGACCGACGAGCAGTACTTC	CASSPTWDRTDEQYF
TRBV12-3/TRBV12-4	many	TRBD2	TRBJ2-7	TGTGCCAGCAGTTCTATCGCGGGAGGCTCCTACGAGCAGTACTTC	CASSSIAGGSYEQYF
TRBV6-5	-	-	TRBJ1-6	TGTGCCAGCAGTTACATCGGGACTCCTAATTCACCCCTCCACTTT	CASSYIGTPNSPLHF
TRBV3-1	-	TRBD1	TRBJ2-3	TGTGCCAGCAGCTCGACAGGGTCGGGGACAGATACGCAGTATTTT	CASSSTGSGTDTQYF
TRBV29-1	many	-	TRBJ2-7	TGCAGCGTTTCCCTGGGTAGCAGGGGCTCCTACGAGCAGTACTTC	CSVSLGSRGSYEQYF
TRBV20-1	-	TRBD1	TRBJ2-7	TGCAGTGCTTCCAGGGGGCGAGCATTCGAGCAGTACTTC	CSASRGRAFEQYF
TRBV7-2	many	TRBD2	TRBJ2-5	TGTGCCAGCAGCTGGGGACTAGCGCCACAAGAGACCCAGTACTTC	CASSWGLAPQETQYF
TRBV7-2	many	-	TRBJ1-6	TGTGCCAGCACCACTTATCCCCTCCACTTT	CASTTYPLHF
TRBV3-1	few	TRBD2	TRBJ2-1	TGTGCCAGCAGCCTAAGGGGACTAGCCCGAGACAATGAGCAGTTCTTC	CASSLRGLARDNEQFF
TRBV10-2	many	-	TRBJ1-1	TGCGCCAGCAGACCGACAGTAGTGAACACTGAAGCTTTCTTT	CASRPTVVNTEAFF
TRBV28	few	-	TRBJ2-3	TGTGCCAGCAGTTTTCTAGGGAGCACAGATACGCAGTATTTT	CASSFLGSTDTQYF
TRBV25-1	few	TRBD2	TRBJ2-5	TGTGCCAGCTCGGGACTAGCGGGGGGGCTTGAGACCCAGTACTTC	CASSGLAGGLETQYF
TRBV6-1	many	TRBD1	TRBJ1-1	TGTGCCAGCAGACCCGGACAGGGGTTCACTGAAGCTTTCTTT	CASRPGQGFTEAFF
TRBV7-3	many	TRBD2	TRBJ2-7	TGTGCCAGCAGCCTCCGGGACGGGGGGGCTGAGCAGTACTTC	CASSLRDGGAEQYF
TRBV7-8	-	TRBD1	TRBJ1-5	TGTGCCAGCAGCTCAAGGGACAGGGACCATCAGCCCCAGCATTTT	CASSSRDRDHQPQHF
TRBV20-1	few	TRBD2	TRBJ2-5	TGCAGTGCCAAGGGACTAGCGGGGCCCCGGACCCAGTACTTC	CSAKGLAGPRTQYF
TRBV5-6	few	TRBD1	TRBJ2-5	TGTGCCAGCAGTTCCGGGACAGGGGGCTGGGAGACCCAGTACTTC	CASSSGTGGWETQYF
TRBV7-2	-	-	TRBJ1-6	TGTGCCAGCAGCCCGGACAGACCCTTCTCCTATAATTCACCCCTCCACTTT	CASSPDRPFSYNSPLHF
TRBV19	few	-	TRBJ1-1	TGTGCCAGTAGTATCCCGGACAGATTGAACACTGAAGCTTTCTTT	CASSIPDRLNTEAFF
TRBV18	-	TRBD1	TRBJ2-5	TGTGCCAGCTCACCATACGTCGTACAGCCAGGGGGAGAAGAGGCCCAGTACTTC	CASSPYVVQPGGEEAQYF
TRBV5-1	many	-	TRBJ1-6	TGCGCCAGCAGCTTGGGGCGGACAGTCAGCTCTTCACCCCTCCACTTT	CASSLGRTVSSSPLHF